The rows below give T cell receptor beta chains drawn from one sample of a study of long-term antiretroviral therapy in people with HIV. Assay: immunoSEQ multiplex PCR; the TCRdb copy retains only in-frame clones and omits some. The sample contains some 21,000 clones, more than 65% of which appear only once. The sample consisted of unsorted PBMCs, taken 0.3 years after starting antiretroviral therapy. These receptors all come from a man between 45 and 60 years old with HIV. CDR3s include the opening cysteine and the closing phenylalanine or tryptophan. The D gene is left open where the match is weak.

v_gene: TRBV5-1
j_gene: TRBJ2-7
d_gene: TRBD1
CDR3aa: CASSKGQGAYEQYF

v_gene: TRBV28
j_gene: TRBJ2-3
d_gene: TRBD2
CDR3aa: CASSPGTSGREIRTDTQYF

v_gene: TRBV7-6
j_gene: TRBJ2-1
d_gene: -
CDR3aa: CASSTRAGNEQFF

v_gene: TRBV19
j_gene: TRBJ2-1
d_gene: -
CDR3aa: CASIGAMNEQFF

v_gene: TRBV7-6
j_gene: TRBJ2-7
d_gene: TRBD1
CDR3aa: CASSHGQGPSYEQYF

v_gene: TRBV4-1
j_gene: TRBJ2-5
d_gene: -
CDR3aa: CASSRPGKETQYF

v_gene: TRBV29-1
j_gene: TRBJ2-3
d_gene: -
CDR3aa: CTFTRGASTDTQYF

v_gene: TRBV9
j_gene: TRBJ2-3
d_gene: -
CDR3aa: CASSGQSGLSTDTQYF

v_gene: TRBV7-2
j_gene: TRBJ2-6
d_gene: -
CDR3aa: CASSLAKNVRRSGANVLTF

v_gene: TRBV29-1
j_gene: TRBJ1-2
d_gene: -
CDR3aa: CSVVGFYGYTF

v_gene: TRBV6-6
j_gene: TRBJ1-1
d_gene: -
CDR3aa: CASKSGRETAEAFF